The entry below gives a single T cell receptor (beta chain) sequence along with its context. The antigen remains undetermined. The CDR3 is made up of 16 amino acids. Germline V gene data show CDR1 as SGHTA and CDR2 as FQGTGA. Trimming cost V 5 bases and J 6 bases; bases outside gene matches: 13. Amplification used 60 Vbeta primers and 13 Jbeta primers. Profiled with immunoSEQ multiplex PCR; TCRdb holds only in-frame clones, not every one. The sample lists 85,000 to 130,000 clones, about 71% occurring once. These data come from a study of cytomegalovirus exposure and HLA in healthy donors. Notes on the study in general: Common viral pathogens were later found to be apparently linked to several of the most significant clusters.

This chain joins TRBV7-3 and TRBJ2-1; TRBD2 matches at 7 bases. This TCR derives from a boy aged 10-17 years in good health and CMV-seronegative. Sequencing was done on a sample of PBMCs. DNA for the CDR3: TGTGCCAGCAGCAAACAACCGGGACTACCTACCAATGAGCAGTTCTTC. Its translation is CASSKQPGLPTNEQFF.